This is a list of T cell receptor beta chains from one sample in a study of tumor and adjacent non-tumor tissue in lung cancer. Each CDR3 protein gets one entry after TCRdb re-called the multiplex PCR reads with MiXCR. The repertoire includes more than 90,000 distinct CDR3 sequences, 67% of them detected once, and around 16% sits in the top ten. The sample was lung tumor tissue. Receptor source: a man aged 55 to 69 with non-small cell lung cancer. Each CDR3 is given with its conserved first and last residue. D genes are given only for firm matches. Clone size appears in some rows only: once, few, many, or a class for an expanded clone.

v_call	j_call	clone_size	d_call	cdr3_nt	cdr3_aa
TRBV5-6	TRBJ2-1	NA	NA	TGTGCAGGCAGCCGGGACTACAATGAGCAGTTCTTC	CAGSRDYNEQFF
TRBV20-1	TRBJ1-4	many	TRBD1	TGCAGTGCCCACCCCACAGGGGTCAAGACAACTAATGAAAAACTGTTTTTT	CSAHPTGVKTTNEKLFF
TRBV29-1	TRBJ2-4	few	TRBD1	TGCAGCGTTGCTGGACAGGTTAAAAACATTCAGTACTTC	CSVAGQVKNIQYF
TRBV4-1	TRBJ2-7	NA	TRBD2	TGCGCCAGCAGCCAACTGCTCGGGGGGTCATACGAGCAGTACTTC	CASSQLLGGSYEQYF
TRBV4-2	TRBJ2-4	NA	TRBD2	TGTGCCAGCAGCCAATCGCAGGCTAGCGGATCGTTAACCAAAAACACTCAGTACTTC	CASSQSQASGSLTKNTQYF
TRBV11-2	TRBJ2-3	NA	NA	TGTGTCAGCAGATTCGAAGGACTGGATGCGCAGTATTTT	CVSRFEGLDAQYF
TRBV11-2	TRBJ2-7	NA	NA	TGTGCCAGCAGTTTAATCAGGGCAAGCTCCTACGAGCAGTACTTC	CASSLIRASSYEQYF
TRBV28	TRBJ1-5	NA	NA	TGTGCCAGCACCCAGGACTGGGTTGAGCCCCAGCATTTT	CASTQDWVEPQHF
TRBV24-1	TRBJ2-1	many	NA	TGTGCCACCAGTGATTTGACCTACAATGAGCAGTTCTTC	CATSDLTYNEQFF
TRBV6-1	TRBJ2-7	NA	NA	TGTGCCAGCAGTGAAGCTGCAGGGAGGATACACGAACAGTACTTC	CASSEAAGRIHEQYF
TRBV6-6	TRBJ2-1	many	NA	TGTGCCATCGCGGACGCATCCTACAATGAGCAGTTCTTC	CAIADASYNEQFF
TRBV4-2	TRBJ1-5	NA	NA	TGTGTCAGCAGCCATGATTTGGGAAGCACCCAGCATTTT	CVSSHDLGSTQHF
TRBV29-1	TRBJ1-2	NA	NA	TGCAGCGTTGGGTCGGTCTTCTATGGCTACACCTTT	CSVGSVFYGYTF
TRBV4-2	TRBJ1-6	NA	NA	TGTGTCAGCAGCCAAGCCCCTCTGGTCAGGAGGGATCCCGCCTATAATTCACCCCTCCACTTT	CVSSQAPLVRRDPAYNSPLHF
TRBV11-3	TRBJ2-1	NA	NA	TGTACCAGCAGCCCCGCCCGGAGAAGCACCTACAGTGAGCAGTTCTTC	CTSSPARRSTYSEQFF
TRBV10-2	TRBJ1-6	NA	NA	TGCGCCAGCAGTGAGTTTCGACAGGCGAGTTCCTATAATACACCCCTCCACTTT	CASSEFRQASSYNTPLHF
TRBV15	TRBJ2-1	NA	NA	TGTGCCACAAGCAGAGATAGGCAGGGAAACTTGGATGAGCAGTTATTC	CATSRDRQGNLDEQLF
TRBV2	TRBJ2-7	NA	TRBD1	TGTGCCAGCACCGGACAGGGGGCGTCCTACGAGCAGTACTTC	CASTGQGASYEQYF
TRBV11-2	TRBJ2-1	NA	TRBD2	TGTGCCAGCAGCTCCCTCTTGGGGACTACCCTTGGGGAGCAGTTCTTC	CASSSLLGTTLGEQFF
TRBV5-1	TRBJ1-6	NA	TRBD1	TGTGCCAGCAGCGGGGACAGGCTCAACGATTCACCCCTCCACTTT	CASSGDRLNDSPLHF
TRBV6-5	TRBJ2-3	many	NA	TGTGCCAGCAGCTTGCGGGGAAGCACAGATACGCAGTATTTT	CASSLRGSTDTQYF
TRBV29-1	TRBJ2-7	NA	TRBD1	TGCAGCGTTGAAGCAAGGACAGGGGGAGACGAGCAGTACTTC	CSVEARTGGDEQYF
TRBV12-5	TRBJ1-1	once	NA	TGTGCTAGTGGTTTGCTGAATGGGGCTGAAACCTTCTTT	CASGLLNGAETFF
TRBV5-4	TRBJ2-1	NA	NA	TGTGCCAGTAGCCCTGATGTCTACAATGAGCAGTTCTTC	CASSPDVYNEQFF
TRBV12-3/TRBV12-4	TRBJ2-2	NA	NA	TGTGCCAGCAGTTTATCTGGGGGGGCGAGCGCCGGGGAGCTGTTTTTT	CASSLSGGASAGELFF
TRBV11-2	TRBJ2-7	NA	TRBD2	TGTGCCAGCAGCTTAGGACTAGCGCTCGAGCAGTACTTC	CASSLGLALEQYF
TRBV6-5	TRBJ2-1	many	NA	TGTGCCAGCAGTCCCCTGCGGTGGGGTTACAATGAGCAGTTCTTC	CASSPLRWGYNEQFF
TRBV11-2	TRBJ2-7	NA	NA	TGTGCCAGCAACTTAGGCCTGGACGAGCAGTACTTC	CASNLGLDEQYF
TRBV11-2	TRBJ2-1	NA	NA	TGTGCCAGCAGCTTAGGTGCGACCGTCTCACATGAGCAGTTCTTC	CASSLGATVSHEQFF
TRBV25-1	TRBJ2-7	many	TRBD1	TGTGCCAGCGCCCAGGGGGACGAGCAGTACTTC	CASAQGDEQYF
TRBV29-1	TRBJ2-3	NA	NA	NA	CSVALGTDTRYF
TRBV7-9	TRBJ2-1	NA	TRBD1	TGTGCTAGCAGCATTCGACAGGGGGCGCATAGCAATGAGCAGTTCTTC	CASSIRQGAHSNEQFF
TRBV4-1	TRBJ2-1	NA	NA	TGCGCCAGCAGCCACCCTGGGATCTCCTACAATAAGCAGTTCTTC	CASSHPGISYNKQFF